This T cell receptor beta chain comes out of a study of response to subunit inactivated influenza vaccine. General study findings and limits: Every seasonal influenza vaccination brings in few new T cells, the authors suggested.

The germline V and J ends were trimmed by 0 bases and 10 bases, with 10 bases remaining between them. This CDR3 spans 14 amino acids. Per the germline V gene, CDR1 is LGHNA and CDR2 is YNFKEQ. This clonotype occurred a few times. Its antigen is currently unknown. TCRdb ran MiXCR on the RT-PCR reads and lists one entry per CDR3 protein. The table includes almost 250,000 distinct CDR3 sequences, 10% to 15% detected once. This TCR derives from a man aged 50 to 59 who received an inactivated influenza vaccine. The chain carries TRBV4-2 and TRBJ1-6, with D possibly matching TRBD1 (5 bases). Specimen: non-naive T cells sorted from PBMCs, collected 14 days before vaccination. The DNA of the CDR3 is TGTGCCAGCAGCCAAGACAGGGTCGAGTCACCCCTCCACTTT. This codes for CASSQDRVESPLHF.